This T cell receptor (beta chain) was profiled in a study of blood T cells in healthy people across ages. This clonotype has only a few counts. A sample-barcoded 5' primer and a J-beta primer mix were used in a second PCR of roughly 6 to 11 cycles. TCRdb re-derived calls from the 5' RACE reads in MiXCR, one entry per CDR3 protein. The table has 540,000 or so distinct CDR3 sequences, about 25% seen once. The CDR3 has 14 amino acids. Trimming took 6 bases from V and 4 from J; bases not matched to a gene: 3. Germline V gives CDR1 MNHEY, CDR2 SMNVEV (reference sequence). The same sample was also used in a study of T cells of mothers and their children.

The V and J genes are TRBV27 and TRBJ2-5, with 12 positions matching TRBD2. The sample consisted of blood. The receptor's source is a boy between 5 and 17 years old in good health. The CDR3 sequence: CASSGLAGPETQYF. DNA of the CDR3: TGTGCCAGCAGCGGACTAGCGGGGCCAGAGACCCAGTACTTC.